This T cell receptor (beta chain) was captured in a study of beta chain features in type 1 diabetes. The overall study: Across the samples, about 100 million sorted cells were examined in total.

Every isolated RNA sample was fully reverse transcribed, so sequencing captured expressed TCRB transcripts. Produced via immunoSEQ multiplex PCR; TCRdb's table is partial and in-frame only. Altogether 300,000 to 450,000 clones are present, around 13% being singletons, with the ten largest covering roughly 0.015%. The study, taken as a whole, reports: Here, the possible influence of HLA type (on TCRB rearrangement) remained unresolved.

The CDR3 runs to 14 residues. With V trimmed by 4 bases and J by 0 bases, 5 bases remained unmatched. The germline CDR1 and CDR2 sequences are SQVTM and ANQGSEA. This clone was counted a few times. As yet, its antigen is unknown. Researchers reported sorting CD4+ naive, central memory, regulatory and stem cell-like memory cells via CD45RO/CCR7/CD25/CD127/CD95/CD27. The V call is TRBV29-1, the J call TRBJ1-1; 7 bases are a match to TRBD1. Source material: naive CD4+ T cells from blood. The TCR sequence derives from a young man in good health. This CDR3 is CSVVGQRMNTEAFF. CDR3 nucleotides: TGCAGCGTTGTGGGACAGCGGATGAACACTGAAGCTTTCTTT.